This passage covers 29 T cell receptor beta chains from one sample sequenced in a study of CD8 T cells in ankylosing spondylitis. Each CDR3 protein gets one entry after TCRdb re-called the 5' RACE reads with MiXCR. The sample gives about 250,000 distinct CDR3 sequences, about 30% of which show up once; approximately 4.4% is in the top ten. The source material was blood, either unsorted or a sorted T cell fraction (not recorded which). The receptors were gathered from a male donor with ankylosing spondylitis or in good health (not recorded which).

This chain joins TRBV11-2 and TRBJ2-1; D may be TRBD1 or TRBD2 (6 bases each). The V end lost 2 bases, the J end lost 4 bases, and 15 bases lay between the germline ends. The CDR3 loop spans 16 amino acids. CDR1 is SGHAT, CDR2 FQNNGV, per germline. The CDR3 region is CASSLKPGARYNEQFF. CDR3 coding DNA: TGTGCCAGCAGCTTAAAACCGGGGGCAAGATACAATGAGCAGTTCTTC.

Here the CDR3 reads CASSQVVGATDTQYF. The CDR3 DNA sequence: TGCGCCAGCAGCCAAGTTGTTGGGGCCACAGATACGCAGTATTTT. The gene calls are TRBV4-1 and TRBJ2-3; the D gene is possibly TRBD1 (5 bases). Germline V lookup: CDR1 MGHRA, CDR2 YSYEKL. The CDR3 consists of 15 residues. V was clipped by 1 base and J by 2 bases, with 10 bases between them.

The chain links TRBV12-3 or TRBV12-4 to TRBJ1-2; no clear D gene. The CDR3 loop spans 14 amino acids. The V gene lost 3 bases and the J gene lost 0 bases, with 8 bases spanning the gap. CDR3 coding DNA: TGTGCCAGCAGTTTCCGGAACGCTAACTATGGCTACACCTTC. Translation: CASSFRNANYGYTF.

This clonotype occurred a few times. The chain combines TRBV20-1 with TRBJ1-1; possibly TRBD1 for D (6 bases). Trimming stripped 0 bases from V and 2 bases from J, with 13 bases between. Germline CDR1 and CDR2: DFQATT and SNEGSKA (reference sequence). The CDR3 runs to 15 residues. CDR3 sequence reads: CSARDLQGGNTEAFF. CDR3 coding DNA: TGCAGTGCTAGAGATTTACAGGGCGGAAACACTGAAGCTTTCTTT.

The V call is TRBV20-1, the J call TRBJ1-4; D is unresolved. Trimming pared 0 bases from V and 8 bases from J, leaving 13 bases between. Germline V gene lookup returns CDR1 DFQATT and CDR2 SNEGSKA (reference sequence). The CDR3 is 14 residues long. The CDR3 spells CSARDSGYMEKLFF. CDR3 in DNA: TGCAGTGCTAGAGATTCGGGGTATATGGAAAAACTGTTTTTT.

The chain has TRBV15 and TRBJ2-4; perhaps TRBD1 as D (5 bases). V was trimmed by 0 bases and J by 3 bases, leaving 12 bases between them. Germline CDR1 LNHNV, CDR2 YYDKDF (reference sequence). This CDR3 has 16 residues. CDR3 DNA: TGTGCCACCAGCAGAGATGTCCAGGGCGGCAAAAACATTCAGTACTTC. This sequence encodes CATSRDVQGGKNIQYF.

The chain links TRBV7-6 to TRBJ2-4; D might be TRBD1 (5 bases). The germline gives CDR1 SGHVS, CDR2 FNYEAQ. Trimming left V 5 bases short and J 0 bases short, with 14 bases between. The CDR3 totals 16 residues. CDR3 sequence (DNA): TGTGCCAGCAGCGCTGGTCAGGGTCTAGCCAAAAACATTCAGTACTTC. Protein: CASSAGQGLAKNIQYF.

The rearrangement uses TRBV27 and TRBJ2-3; 7 nucleotides align to TRBD2. V dropped 5 bases and J dropped 4; count of bases not matched to a gene: 6. The CDR3 is 14 amino acids. The germline gives CDR1 MNHEY, CDR2 SMNVEV (reference sequence). DNA for the CDR3: TGTGCCAGCAGTGCCCTGGGGGGGTCAGATACGCAGTATTTT. The encoded protein is CASSALGGSDTQYF.

The V and J genes are TRBV5-1 and TRBJ2-2; D perhaps matches TRBD1 (5 bases). Germline assignment: CDR1 SGHRS and CDR2 YFSETQ. The CDR3 is made up of 17 amino acids. V dropped 4 bases and J dropped 0 bases, with 16 bases sitting between them. Here the CDR3 DNA reads TGCGCCAGCAGCCAAAACCACGACAGTGCGAACACCGGGGAGCTGTTTTTT. Its translation is CASSQNHDSANTGELFF.

This clonotype was observed a few times. V and J are TRBV5-1 and TRBJ1-1; no clear D. Germline values: CDR1 SGHRS, CDR2 YFSETQ. This CDR3 spans 14 amino acids. Trimming stripped 4 bases from V and 10 bases from J, with 20 bases between. CDR3 amino acids: CASSPKVERAIAFF. The CDR3 nucleotides are TGCGCCAGCAGCCCAAAAGTTGAACGGGCCATAGCTTTCTTT.

The chain links TRBV7-9 to TRBJ2-7, with D perhaps matching TRBD2 (7 bases). The CDR3 sequence is 15 residues long. Germline V gene data show CDR1 as SEHNR and CDR2 as FQNEAQ (reference sequence). Trimming removed 5 bases at V and 4 bases at J, with 18 bases between. The DNA for the CDR3 is TGTGCCAGCAGCCCCGTGGGGGGGCTTGAATACGAGCAGTACTTC. This sequence encodes CASSPVGGLEYEQYF. The whole variable domain, filled in from reference TRBV7-9 and TRBJ2-7, reads DTGVSQNPRHKITKRGQNVTFRCDPISEHNRLYWYRQTLGQGPEFLTYFQNEAQLEKSRLLSDRFSAERPKGSFSTLEIQRTEQGDSAMYLCASSPVGGLEYEQYFGPGTRLTVT.

V is TRBV29-1 and J is TRBJ2-1; TRBD1 aligns across 12 bases. The CDR3 spans 14 residues. Germline CDR1 reads SQVTM; CDR2 reads ANQGSEA. V lost 6 bases to trimming and J lost 5 bases; unmatched junction nucleotides: 5. This CDR3 is CSVEGQGADNEQFF. Here the CDR3 DNA reads TGCAGCGTGGAGGGACAGGGGGCGGACAATGAGCAGTTCTTC.

This chain connects TRBV12-3 or TRBV12-4 to TRBJ1-1; the D gene is possibly TRBD1 (5 bases). The CDR3 length is 13 residues. The ends were cut back, 10 bases at V and 5 bases at J, with 17 bases in the middle. The CDR3 bases are TGTGCCACCGCCGTGGGGGTAAGGACTGAAGCTTTCTTT. Encoded protein: CATAVGVRTEAFF.

This chain connects TRBV20-1 to TRBJ1-3; D call uncertain. The CDR3 runs 15 residues. V lost 2 bases and J lost 0, with 11 bases in between. CDR1 is DFQATT, CDR2 SNEGSKA, per germline (reference sequence). CDR3 sequence reads: CSARNTLSSGNTIYF. The CDR3, as DNA: TGCAGTGCTAGAAACACTCTCAGCTCTGGAAACACCATATATTTT.

This clonotype was found a few times. The rearrangement uses TRBV27 and TRBJ2-7, with D possibly being TRBD1 (7 bases). V lost 4 bases, J lost 0 bases, and 19 bases lay in between. Looked up from germline, CDR1 is MNHEY and CDR2 is SMNVEV (reference sequence). This CDR3 has 17 residues. The CDR3 nucleotides read TGTGCCAGCAGTTCGATTGGAGGGGGCCCTGGCTCCTACGAGCAGTACTTC. This translates into CASSSIGGGPGSYEQYF.

This clonotype was seen just once. The J gene is TRBJ1-2, the V gene TRBV24-1; D is unclear. CDR1 and CDR2 (germline): KGHDR, SFDVKD. V gave up 3 bases and J gave up 6 bases, with 10 bases separating them. The CDR3 spans 13 residues. This CDR3 reads CATSDTGKDGYTF. The DNA for the CDR3 is TGTGCCACCAGTGATACGGGGAAGGATGGCTACACCTTC.

V gene TRBV7-9 combines with J gene TRBJ1-1, with D uncertain. CDR3 length equals 14 residues. The germline gives CDR1 SEHNR, CDR2 FQNEAQ (reference sequence). V was clipped by 3 bases and J by 10 bases, with 18 bases between them. CDR3 coding DNA: TGTGCCAGCAGCTTCGGGCAGCTTAAACCTGCAGCTTTCTTT. Protein sequence: CASSFGQLKPAAFF.

The chain recombines TRBV27 with TRBJ2-7; tentatively, D is TRBD2 (5 bases). V gave up 5 bases and J gave up 3 bases, with 20 bases separating them. CDR3 length: 16 amino acids. Germline V lookup: CDR1 MNHEY, CDR2 SMNVEV (reference sequence). CDR3 amino acids: CASSPLEGLSVYEQYF. CDR3 coding DNA: TGTGCCAGCAGTCCTTTAGAAGGACTCTCAGTCTACGAGCAGTACTTC.

The chain is built from TRBV27 and TRBJ1-5; D gene ambiguous. This CDR3 region has 15 residues. V was shortened by 6 bases and J by 1 base, with 13 bases between the two germline ends. Germline V gene lookup returns CDR1 MNHEY and CDR2 SMNVEV (reference sequence). CDR3 region: CASSSTVYSNQPQHF. CDR3 nucleotides: TGTGCCAGCAGCTCCACAGTTTACAGCAATCAGCCCCAGCATTTT.

The chain employs TRBV6-5 and TRBJ2-3; 8 nucleotides match TRBD1. CDR3 length: 16 residues. After removal of 2 bases from V and 2 bases from J, the junction contained 6 bases not matched to a gene. Germline CDR1 MNHEY, CDR2 SVGAGI. Here the CDR3 reads CASSYTGGGDTDTQYF. The DNA of the CDR3 is TGTGCCAGCAGTTACACAGGGGGTGGTGACACAGATACGCAGTATTTT.

The J gene is TRBJ1-2, the V gene TRBV12-3 or TRBV12-4; 9 bases line up with TRBD1. Unmatched junction bases numbered 6, after V lost 5 bases and J lost 2 bases. The length of the CDR3 is 15 residues. The CDR3 protein is CASSPFDRGNYGYTF. For the CDR3, the DNA is TGTGCCAGCAGTCCCTTTGACAGGGGGAACTATGGCTACACCTTC.

The chain employs TRBV12-3 or TRBV12-4 and TRBJ1-5; 9 bases map to TRBD1. V gave up 6 bases and J gave up 9 bases; unmatched junction bases: 21. CDR3 size: 18 residues. CDR3 nucleotides: TGTGCCAGCAGCCCTGGATCCGGGACAGGGACTACCATTCTGCCCCAGCATTTT. This gives the protein CASSPGSGTGTTILPQHF.

This sequence joins TRBV30 and TRBJ2-7; the match to TRBD1 covers 7 bases. V shed 4 bases and J 11 bases; nucleotides not matched to a gene: 5. This CDR3 has 10 residues. Germline V lookup: CDR1 GTSNPN, CDR2 SVGIG (reference sequence). DNA for the CDR3: TGTGCCTGGATGTTAGGGACAGAGTACTTC. It yields the protein CAWMLGTEYF.

The sample holds a few counts of this clonotype. The V and J genes are TRBV20-1 and TRBJ2-7; 8 bases align to TRBD1. Germline CDR1 and CDR2: DFQATT and SNEGSKA (reference sequence). The CDR3 spans 11 residues. The CDR3 coding sequence is TGCAGACCGACAGGGGACCACGAGCAGTACTTC. Translated: CRPTGDHEQYF.

This clonotype was picked up a small number of times. The rearrangement joins TRBV5-6 to TRBJ2-3, with 9 positions matching TRBD1. Germline V gene lookup returns CDR1 SGHDT and CDR2 YYEEEE. V shed 3 bases, J shed 7 bases, and the junction held 6 bases outside the gene matches. CDR3 length: 14 amino acids. CDR3 sequence reads: CASSWTGARNTQYF. The CDR3 DNA is TGTGCCAGCAGCTGGACAGGGGCGCGGAATACGCAGTATTTT.

This rearrangement joins TRBV7-9 to TRBJ1-5, with D perhaps TRBD1 (5 bases). The CDR3 contains 16 residues. Germline V CDR1 and CDR2: SEHNR, FQNEAQ (reference sequence). Trimming stripped 2 bases from V and 1 base from J, with 12 bases between. Here the CDR3 DNA reads TGTGCCAGCAGCTTAAGTCTCGGGGGGAGCAATCAGCCCCAGCATTTT. Translating it yields CASSLSLGGSNQPQHF.

The chain uses TRBV20-1 and TRBJ2-1; the D gene is possibly TRBD2 (6 bases). The CDR3 runs to 17 residues. The germline gives CDR1 DFQATT, CDR2 SNEGSKA (reference sequence). The germline V and J ends were trimmed by 1 base and 9 bases, with 25 bases remaining between them. DNA for the CDR3: TGCAGTGCTAGAGCCTCACTAGCATCGTCGACCCGGCTTGAGCAGTTCTTC. Protein product: CSARASLASSTRLEQFF.

The V call is TRBV6-1, the J call TRBJ2-7; 7 positions agree with TRBD2. The germline V gene encodes CDR1 MNHNS and CDR2 SASEGT. The CDR3 totals 13 residues. CDR3 sequence reads: CACSAGVDYEQYF. The CDR3 nucleotides read TGTGCATGCAGTGCGGGGGTGGACTACGAGCAGTACTTC.

This clonotype showed up just a few times. The chain carries TRBV20-1 and TRBJ1-2; possibly TRBD1 for D (5 bases). This CDR3 is 13 amino acids long. CDR1 is DFQATT, CDR2 SNEGSKA, per germline (reference sequence). The V end was cut by 4 bases, the J end by 1 base, with 10 bases between. In DNA, the CDR3 is TGCAGTGCTACACAGGCTTTTAACTATGGCTACACCTTC. Translation gives CSATQAFNYGYTF.